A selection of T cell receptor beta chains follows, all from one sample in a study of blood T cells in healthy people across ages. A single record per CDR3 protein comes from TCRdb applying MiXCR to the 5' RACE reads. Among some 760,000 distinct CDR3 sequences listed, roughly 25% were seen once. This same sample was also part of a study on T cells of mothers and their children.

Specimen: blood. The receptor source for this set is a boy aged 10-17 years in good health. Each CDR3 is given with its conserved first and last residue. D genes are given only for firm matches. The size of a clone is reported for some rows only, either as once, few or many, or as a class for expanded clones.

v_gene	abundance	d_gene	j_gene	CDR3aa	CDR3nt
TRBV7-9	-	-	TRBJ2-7	CASSLGGALYEQYF	TGTGCCAGCAGCTTAGGGGGGGCCCTCTACGAGCAGTACTTC
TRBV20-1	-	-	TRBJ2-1	CSARDPSRNEQFF	TGCAGTGCTAGAGATCCGAGCCGCAATGAGCAGTTCTTC
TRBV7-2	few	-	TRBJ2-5	CASSLAVVGGQETQYF	TGTGCCAGCAGCTTGGCGGTCGTGGGGGGACAAGAGACCCAGTACTTC
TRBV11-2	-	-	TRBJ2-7	CASSSGYTYEQYF	TGTGCCAGCAGCTCGGGGTATACCTACGAGCAGTACTTC
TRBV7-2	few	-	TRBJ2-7	CASSLAGVGNYEQYF	TGTGCCAGCAGCTTAGCAGGTGTCGGTAACTACGAGCAGTACTTC
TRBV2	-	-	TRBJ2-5	CASKAGEQGAETQYF	TGTGCCAGCAAAGCGGGAGAGCAGGGGGCGGAGACCCAGTACTTC
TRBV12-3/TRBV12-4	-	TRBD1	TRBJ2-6	CASQDRGSSGANVLTF	TGTGCCAGCCAGGACAGGGGCTCCTCTGGGGCCAACGTCCTGACTTTC
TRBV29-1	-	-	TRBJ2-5	CTGAGSWRETQYF	TGCACGGGGGCGGGGAGTTGGCGAGAGACCCAGTACTTC
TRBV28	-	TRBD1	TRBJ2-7	CASTLPGQAPYEQYF	TGTGCCAGCACCCTCCCGGGACAGGCACCCTACGAGCAGTACTTC
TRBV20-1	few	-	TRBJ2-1	CSARPFTAKTYNEQFF	TGCAGTGCTAGACCCTTTACGGCGAAAACCTACAATGAGCAGTTCTTC
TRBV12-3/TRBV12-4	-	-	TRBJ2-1	CASSLGSSSEQFF	TGTGCCAGCAGTTTGGGGAGCAGCAGTGAGCAGTTCTTC
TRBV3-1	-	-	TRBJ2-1	CASSQDPGASSYNEQFF	TGTGCCAGCAGCCAAGATCCGGGGGCGAGCTCCTACAATGAGCAGTTCTTC
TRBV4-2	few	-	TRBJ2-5	CASSQVGGGAETQYF	TGTGCCAGCAGCCAAGTGGGGGGTGGGGCAGAGACCCAGTACTTC
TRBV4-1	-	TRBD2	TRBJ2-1	CASSQDSGGSSYNEQFF	TGCGCCAGCAGCCAAGATTCAGGCGGGAGCTCCTACAATGAGCAGTTCTTC
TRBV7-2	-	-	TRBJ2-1	CVSSPRHEQFF	TGTGTCAGCAGCCCCAGGCATGAGCAGTTCTTC
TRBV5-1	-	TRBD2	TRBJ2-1	CASSLGTSGFDEQFF	TGCGCCAGCAGCTTGGGGACTAGCGGGTTTGATGAGCAGTTCTTC
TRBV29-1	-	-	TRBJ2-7	CSVEGISYEQYF	TGCAGCGTTGAAGGGATCTCCTACGAGCAGTACTTC